The T cell receptor beta chain described here comes from a study of shared clonotypes between healthy human individuals. Study in general: Donors had three CD4 naive, three CD4 memory, two CD8 naive and one CD8 memory plate apiece. General study results and limits: Several donors shared approximately 5% of their naive CD4 clonotypes.

From CD4+ cells came CD45RA+ naive and CD45RA-negative memory subsets. About this clone: Its matching antigen is unknown.

Genomic DNA per cell subset filled all wells of several immunoSEQ plates. Repertoires were generated with immunoSEQ multiplex PCR, while TCRdb's copy carries only in-frame clones and drops some. The sample includes over a million clones, 75% to 85% of them seen just once. The clonotype was recovered from a man aged 18-30 years in good health. Some clones in this sample may be carry-over from other donors' samples. Sequenced: memory CD4+ T cells from PBMCs. Regarding subset: CD45RA-negative fraction.

The DNA of the CDR3 is TGCGCCAGCACCGTGGGAGGGTCCAATGAGCAGTTCTTC. Translating gives CASTVGGSNEQFF. The rearrangement uses TRBV5-1 and TRBJ2-1; 7 bases map to TRBD2. Per the germline V gene, CDR1 is SGHRS and CDR2 is YFSETQ. The CDR3 is made up of 13 amino acids. V was clipped by 6 bases and J by 6 bases; unmatched bases: 6.